Listed below are T cell receptor beta chains from one sample, sequenced in a study of CD8+ T cells in alopecia areata. Sequenced by immunoSEQ multiplex PCR; TCRdb stores in-frame clones only, minus some. In the table there are more than 200,000 clones, more than 55% of which are singletons. The specimen was CD4+ T cells sorted from blood, collected at week 44, from a patient treated with tofacitinib. The source of these receptors is a human donor with alopecia areata. The CDR3 runs from the conserved cysteine through the conserved F or W. A D gene is named only where the DNA matches it firmly. Clone size is given for some rows only: seen once, a few or many times, or a class if the clone is expanded.

d_call cdr3_length clone_size j_call v_call cdr3_aa cdr3_nt
TRBD1 16 few TRBJ1-6 TRBV15 CATSGQWTGGDSPLHF TGTGCCACCAGCGGACAATGGACAGGGGGGGATTCACCCCTCCACTTT
. 14 once TRBJ2-7 TRBV5-1 CASSLNRVQGEQYF TGCGCCAGCAGCCTGAACCGGGTTCAGGGCGAGCAGTACTTC
TRBD1 14 . TRBJ2-1 TRBV4-3 CASSQDYQGGEQFF TGCGCCAGCAGCCAAGACTACCAAGGGGGCGAGCAGTTCTTC
. 16 . TRBJ1-2 TRBV29-1 CSVEDRFPGVDRGYTF TGCAGCGTTGAAGATCGGTTCCCAGGGGTAGATAGGGGCTACACCTTC
. 14 . TRBJ2-7 TRBV5-6 CASSLFGQSYEQYF TGTGCCAGCAGCTTGTTTGGACAGAGCTACGAGCAGTACTTC
TRBD1 12 . TRBJ2-7 TRBV5-1 CASSKTGNEQYF TGCGCCAGCAGCAAGACAGGGAACGAGCAGTACTTC
. 10 . TRBJ2-3 TRBV20-1 CSAASNTQYF TGCAGTGCCGCATCGAATACGCAGTATTTT
. 11 once TRBJ1-1 TRBV29-1 CSVGGRTEAFF TGCAGCGTTGGTGGGAGGACTGAAGCTTTCTTT
. 15 . TRBJ1-5 TRBV15 CATSRGQGFYQPQHF TGTGCCACCAGCAGAGGGCAGGGGTTTTATCAGCCCCAGCATTTT
. 16 . TRBJ2-1 TRBV11-2 CASRQKIAGINNEQFF TGTGCCAGCAGGCAGAAAATCGCGGGGATTAACAATGAGCAGTTCTTC
. 13 few TRBJ1-2 TRBV5-1 CASSLRGDYGYTF TGCGCCAGCAGCTTGAGGGGAGACTATGGCTACACCTTC
. 13 . TRBJ1-2 TRBV5-4 CASSFGSVAGYTF TGTGCCAGCAGCTTCGGATCTGTGGCTGGCTACACCTTC
. 14 . TRBJ1-2 TRBV7-8 CASSLAGSRYGYTF TGTGCCAGCAGCTTAGCCGGGAGTCGTTATGGCTACACCTTC
. 12 . TRBJ1-1 TRBV29-1 CSVKIEVGEAFF TGCAGCGTAAAAATTGAAGTCGGTGAAGCTTTCTTT
TRBD1 13 few TRBJ1-2 TRBV10-3 CAISSDREYGYTF TGTGCCATCAGTTCGGACAGGGAATATGGCTACACCTTC
. 16 . TRBJ1-6 TRBV25-1 CASRGVAVDNNSPLHF TGTGCCAGCCGGGGAGTGGCAGTTGACAATAATTCACCCCTCCACTTT
. 14 . TRBJ1-5 TRBV25-1 CASSGWGRSQPQHF TGTGCCAGCAGTGGATGGGGTAGGAGCCAGCCCCAGCATTTT
. 13 . TRBJ2-2 TRBV29-1 CSVRGPNTGELFF TGCAGCGTGAGGGGACCGAACACCGGGGAGCTGTTTTTT
TRBD2 18 . TRBJ2-1 TRBV9 CASSPRTSGGGPYNEQFF TGTGCCAGCAGCCCGAGGACTAGCGGGGGGGGCCCTTACAATGAGCAGTTCTTC
. 15 once TRBJ2-1 TRBV27 CASSLGGRDYNEQFF TGTGCCAGCAGTTTGGGCGGGCGGGACTACAATGAGCAGTTCTTC
. 12 . TRBJ2-3 TRBV5-6 CASSSPGRGEYF TGTGCCAGCAGCTCTCCGGGAAGGGGGGAGTATTTT
TRBD1 14 . TRBJ1-1 TRBV29-1 CSVVEDRRNTEAFF TGCAGCGTTGTGGAGGACAGGAGGAACACTGAAGCTTTCTTT
TRBD1 14 . TRBJ1-2 TRBV4-1 CASSPGQAIYGYTF TGCGCCAGCAGTCCGGGACAGGCGATATATGGCTACACCTTC
. 16 . TRBJ1-1 TRBV29-1 CSAEYRVGWMNTEAFF TGCAGCGCTGAATATCGTGTGGGGTGGATGAACACTGAAGCTTTCTTT
TRBD1 13 . TRBJ2-1 TRBV29-1 CSSARDRVSEQFF TGCAGCTCCGCCCGGGACAGGGTTTCAGAGCAGTTCTTC
TRBD1 13 . TRBJ1-1 TRBV29-1 CSAPGQTNTEAFF TGCAGCGCCCCGGGACAGACTAACACTGAAGCTTTCTTT
. 13 . TRBJ2-6 TRBV10-3 CAIRTSGANVLTF TGTGCCATTAGGACTTCTGGGGCCAACGTCCTGACTTTC
. 13 . TRBJ1-2 TRBV30 CAWSAGSNYGYTF TGTGCCTGGAGTGCGGGCTCGAACTATGGCTACACCTTC
. 14 . TRBJ1-2 TRBV9 CASSVLPENYGYTF TGTGCCAGCAGCGTACTTCCAGAAAACTATGGCTACACCTTC
TRBD2 17 once TRBJ2-1 TRBV23-1 CASSWGRGTSTVDEQFF TGCGCCAGCAGTTGGGGGAGGGGGACTAGCACCGTCGATGAGCAGTTCTTC
. 14 . TRBJ1-4 TRBV6-6 CASSGSSANEKLFF TGTGCCAGCTCCGGGTCCAGCGCTAATGAAAAACTGTTTTTT
. 14 . TRBJ2-7 TRBV29-1 CSVSSLQGSHEQYF TGCAGCGTTTCTTCCTTGCAGGGCTCTCACGAGCAGTACTTC
. 14 once TRBJ1-4 TRBV6-5 CASSSIIIREKLFF TGTGCCAGCAGCTCTATAATCATTCGGGAAAAACTGTTTTTT
TRBD1 11 . TRBJ2-3 TRBV5-5 CASSFPGQDLF TGTGCCAGCAGCTTCCCGGGACAGGACCTTTTT
. 18 . TRBJ2-6 TRBV9 CASSASSRAPSGANVLTF TGTGCCAGCAGCGCAAGCAGCCGGGCTCCATCTGGGGCCAACGTCCTGACTTTC
. 12 . TRBJ1-5 TRBV19 CASGRENQPQHF TGTGCCAGTGGGAGGGAGAATCAGCCCCAGCATTTT
TRBD1 14 once TRBJ2-1 TRBV6-4 CASSGKTGGREQFF TGTGCCAGCAGTGGAAAAACAGGGGGTCGCGAGCAGTTCTTC
TRBD1 15 . TRBJ1-5 TRBV27 CASSFADRGHQPQHF TGTGCCAGCAGTTTCGCGGACAGGGGGCATCAGCCCCAGCATTTT
TRBD1 12 . TRBJ1-4 TRBV29-1 CSGGQGDEKLFF TGCAGCGGGGGACAGGGGGATGAAAAACTGTTTTTT
. 13 once TRBJ1-2 TRBV30 CAWAQQGANGYTF TGTGCCTGGGCCCAACAGGGAGCGAATGGCTACACCTTC
TRBD1 15 few TRBJ2-7 TRBV19 CASSMGQERTYEQYF TGTGCCAGTAGTATGGGACAGGAGAGGACCTACGAGCAGTACTTC
. 11 . TRBJ2-2 TRBV25-1 CASRNTGELFF TGTGCCAGCAGGAACACCGGGGAGCTGTTTTTT
TRBD2 14 few TRBJ2-2 TRBV25-1 CATKRRGDTGELFF TGTGCCACCAAGCGCCGGGGGGACACCGGGGAGCTGTTTTTT
. 13 . TRBJ1-5 TRBV29-1 CSALTGRDQPQHF TGCAGCGCCCTAACAGGGCGGGACCAGCCCCAGCATTTT
TRBD1 15 . TRBJ1-5 TRBV7-2 CASSMRTGVGQPQHF TGTGCCAGCAGCATGCGGACAGGGGTGGGTCAGCCCCAGCATTTT
TRBD2 15 . TRBJ2-5 TRBV30 CAWSEGTSGKETQYF TGTGCCTGGAGCGAGGGGACTAGCGGGAAAGAGACCCAGTACTTC
. 13 . TRBJ2-5 TRBV7-3 CASSLRRGETQYF TGTGCCAGCAGCCTCAGGCGGGGAGAGACCCAGTACTTC
. 11 . TRBJ2-2 TRBV12-5 CASGNTGELFF TGTGCTAGTGGCAACACCGGGGAGCTGTTTTTT
TRBD1 14 . TRBJ2-7 TRBV6-1 CASRHPSTGYEQYF TGTGCCAGCAGGCACCCATCGACAGGGTACGAGCAGTACTTC
TRBD1 13 once TRBJ1-5 TRBV30 CAWSEGAEQPQHF TGTGCCTGGAGTGAGGGGGCGGAACAGCCCCAGCATTTT
. 10 . TRBJ2-5 TRBV29-1 CSVLGETQYF TGCAGCGTTCTGGGGGAGACCCAGTACTTC
. 12 few TRBJ2-2 TRBV27 CASSFLTGELFF TGTGCCAGCAGTTTTCTAACCGGGGAGCTGTTTTTT
TRBD1 14 once TRBJ1-2 TRBV27 CASRDRGGNYGYTF TGTGCCAGCCGGGACAGGGGAGGTAACTATGGCTACACCTTC
TRBD1 14 many TRBJ2-1 TRBV19 CASSQTGRISEQFF TGTGCCAGTAGTCAGACAGGGCGGATTAGTGAGCAGTTCTTC